A single sample gave rise to the 17 T cell receptor beta chains below, sequenced in a study of T cells in Graves' hyperthyroidism and ophthalmopathy. The TCR beta CDR3 regions underwent amplification using RNA transcripts as the source. TCR CDR3 underwent first-round RT-PCR with the HTBI primer set. Each CDR3 protein gets one entry after TCRdb re-called the multiplex PCR reads with MiXCR. The profile covers fewer than 450,000 distinct CDR3 sequences, with about 18% appearing a single time and approximately 33% taken by the ten largest. Source material: blood. Receptors were obtained from a woman between 25 and 40 years old with Graves' hyperthyroidism that later progressed to Graves' ophthalmopathy.

This clonotype was counted many times. The chain uses TRBV29-1 and TRBJ2-5; perhaps TRBD1 as D (6 bases). CDR1 SQVTM and CDR2 ANQGSEA come from the germline V gene. This CDR3 region has 13 residues. The ends were cut back, 3 bases at V and 5 bases at J, with 13 bases in the middle. The chain's CDR3 is CSVDQGILETQYF. CDR3 bases: TGCAGCGTTGATCAGGGGATTCTGGAGACCCAGTACTTC.

This clonotype was recorded a few times. The chain has TRBV30 and TRBJ1-2; TRBD1 is a possible D gene (6 bases). Germline CDR1 and CDR2: GTSNPN and SVGIG (reference sequence). The length of the CDR3 is 16 residues. In nucleotides, the CDR3 is TGTGCTGGGACAAGAGTAGGGGCATCGTCAAACTATGGCTACACCTTC. Protein sequence: CAGTRVGASSNYGYTF.

Ten or more counts support this clonotype. The J gene is TRBJ1-4, the V gene TRBV27; maybe TRBD1 (5 bases). V was trimmed by 5 bases and J by 6 bases, leaving 13 bases between them. CDR1 MNHEY and CDR2 SMNVEV come from the germline V gene (reference sequence). The CDR3 has 14 amino acids. CDR3 bases: TGTGCCAGCAGTCCGTCCAGGGTACATGAAAAACTGTTTTTT. Amino acid sequence: CASSPSRVHEKLFF.

The CDR3 sequence is CAWHRTGVGFF. Here the CDR3 DNA reads TGTGCCTGGCATCGGACAGGGGTCGGGTTCTTC. The chain joins TRBV30 to TRBJ2-1; 9 nucleotides align to TRBD1. Germline CDR1 GTSNPN, CDR2 SVGIG (reference sequence). Germline trimming cut 5 bases from V and 15 bases from J; bases unmatched to any gene: 8. The CDR3 runs to 11 residues.

The rearrangement links TRBV5-1 to TRBJ2-5; a weak D match, TRBD1 (6 bases). The CDR3 runs to 16 residues. Deletions cut 0 bases from V and 4 bases from J, with 16 bases between. The germline CDR1 and CDR2 sequences are SGHRS and YFSETQ. Written as DNA, the CDR3 is TGCGCCAGCAGCTTGGCCGACAGGCGTATGGGAGAGACCCAGTACTTC. Protein product: CASSLADRRMGETQYF.

This clonotype has just a few counts. The chain combines TRBV13 with TRBJ2-7; the match to TRBD1 covers 9 bases. This CDR3 has 14 residues. The germline gives CDR1 PRHDT, CDR2 FYEKMQ (reference sequence). V gave up 5 bases and J gave up 5 bases; unmatched junction bases: 7. Here the CDR3 reads CASSPRGTGHEQYF. The CDR3 DNA sequence: TGTGCCAGCAGCCCCCGGGGGACAGGGCACGAGCAGTACTTC.

Only one count was recorded for this clonotype. The rearrangement joins TRBV4-1 to TRBJ1-2; no definite D call. The V gene's germline CDR1 is MGHRA and CDR2 YSYEKL. V was cut by 3 bases and J by 7 bases, with 15 bases left in between. The CDR3 covers 14 residues. This CDR3 is CASSQGYSLVGYTF. DNA of the CDR3: TGCGCCAGCAGCCAGGGCTACAGTTTAGTTGGCTACACCTTC.

This clonotype was seen many times. This chain joins TRBV29-1 and TRBJ2-7, with 9 bases lining up with TRBD2. CDR1 SQVTM and CDR2 ANQGSEA come from the germline V gene. The CDR3 has 14 amino acids. Trimming removed 6 bases from V and 9 bases from J; junction bases left unmatched: 15. The CDR3 spells CSVPLTSGGGGQYF. The CDR3 DNA reads as TGCAGCGTCCCATTGACTAGCGGCGGGGGTGGGCAGTACTTC.

Many counts were recorded for this clonotype. This chain links TRBV25-1 with TRBJ2-5, with D perhaps TRBD2 (6 bases). V lost 6 bases and J 6 bases, leaving 11 bases between the germline ends. The CDR3 totals 12 residues. Germline CDR1 MGHDK, CDR2 SYGVNS. The CDR3: CASRLGGKTQYF. CDR3 coding DNA: TGTGCCAGCAGGTTGGGGGGAAAGACCCAGTACTTC.

This clonotype showed up many times. The rearrangement links TRBV7-9 to TRBJ2-5; 8 bases match TRBD1. CDR3 size: 17 residues. The V and J ends lost 3 bases and 5 bases, in that order; junction bases with no gene match: 14. CDR1 SEHNR and CDR2 FQNEAQ come from the germline V gene (reference sequence). As DNA, the CDR3 is TGTGCCAGCAGCTTGGCCGACAGGGGCTACCTCCAGGAGACCCAGTACTTC. The encoded protein is CASSLADRGYLQETQYF.

This clonotype was recorded a few times. J is TRBJ1-3 and V is TRBV4-1; D unresolved. The ends were cut back, 0 bases at V and 9 bases at J, with 9 bases in the middle. Germline V gene data show CDR1 as MGHRA and CDR2 as YSYEKL. The CDR3 loop spans 13 amino acids. The CDR3 DNA is TGCGCCAGCAGCCAAGAAACCCGTGGCACCATATATTTT. Amino acid sequence: CASSQETRGTIYF.

At least ten counts were recorded for this clonotype. This chain's CDR3 is CASSFPRQQPFPGNTIYF. The CDR3 nucleotides are TGTGCCAGCAGTTTCCCGCGACAGCAGCCCTTTCCCGGAAACACCATATATTTT. The chain recombines TRBV28 with TRBJ1-3; D may be TRBD1 (5 bases). V lost 3 bases to trimming and J lost 4 bases, with 22 bases between them. CDR1 MDHEN and CDR2 SYDVKM come from the germline V gene. This CDR3 is 18 amino acids long.

This clonotype was detected ten times or more. The J gene is TRBJ2-3, the V gene TRBV7-9, with D unresolved. V was clipped by 2 bases and J by 5 bases, with 11 bases between them. Germline CDR1 and CDR2: SEHNR and FQNEAQ (reference sequence). The CDR3 consists of 14 residues. The CDR3 spells CASSLIIPGDTQYF. The CDR3 DNA is TGTGCCAGCAGCTTAATTATACCGGGAGATACGCAGTATTTT.

The rearrangement joins TRBV15 to TRBJ2-2; D perhaps matches TRBD1 (5 bases). Germline V gene lookup returns CDR1 LNHNV and CDR2 YYDKDF (reference sequence). V was cut by 2 bases and J by 0 bases, with 16 bases left in between. The CDR3 has 18 residues. Here the CDR3 reads CATSRRIGASANTGELFF. The DNA of the CDR3 is TGTGCCACCAGCAGACGAATAGGGGCCTCGGCGAACACCGGGGAGCTGTTTTTT.

This clonotype was detected many times. The J gene is TRBJ2-2, the V gene TRBV6-2 or TRBV6-3; perhaps TRBD1 as D (5 bases). Trimming removed 6 bases from V and 5 bases from J, with 16 bases in between. This CDR3 comprises 15 residues. The germline gives CDR1 MNHEY, CDR2 SVGEGT. This CDR3 is CASRFHQGRTGELFF. The CDR3 bases are TGTGCCAGCAGATTTCACCAGGGCAGAACCGGGGAGCTGTTTTTT.

This clonotype has only a few counts. This chain uses TRBV29-1 with TRBJ2-6; 7 bases are a match to TRBD1. Germline values: CDR1 SQVTM, CDR2 ANQGSEA. Losses at the gene ends were 6 bases for V and 2 bases for J; bases not matched to a gene: 4. This CDR3 is built from 14 residues. The CDR3 loop is CSVATGAGANVLTF. CDR3 bases: TGCAGCGTAGCAACAGGGGCTGGGGCCAACGTCCTGACTTTC.

At least ten counts were recorded for this clonotype. The rearrangement uses TRBV20-1 and TRBJ2-7; TRBD2 aligns across 8 bases. Trimming took 4 bases from V and 6 from J; bases not matched to a gene: 11. Germline CDR1 reads DFQATT; CDR2 reads SNEGSKA (reference sequence). This CDR3 comprises 14 residues. The CDR3 sequence is CSAIKAGERTEQYF. The CDR3, as DNA: TGCAGTGCTATAAAAGCGGGAGAAAGAACCGAGCAGTACTTC.